The sequence of this T cell receptor beta chain was determined in a study of blood T cell repertoires in COVID-19 (dated by TCRdb to 2020 to 2021). Regarding the study in general: Collaborator samples came from the United States, Italy and Spain and covered acute and convalescent phases of COVID-19. Where HLA class I and class II types were available, the types were taken from metadata supplied by the sample provider, not from assay-based typing. A freely available public database, intended as a resource for researchers studying the immune response to SARS-CoV-2, is where the repertoires were released. The material from the prospective study consisted of cDNA or gDNA derived from T cells, B-cell-depleted T cells, or PBMCs. Nearly every sample came with metadata listing a de-identified subject ID, COVID-19 status, age in years and sex. The dataset comprised deeply sampled blood TCRbeta repertoires from subjects exposed to, actively infected with, or recovered from COVID-19. The samples were drawn from two sources: the first 160 participants of the ongoing ImmuneRACE study, and 1,200 or so subjects contributed by 6 global collaborators. Study-wide findings and limitations: Clinical and demographic metadata were provided uncurated, with the amount varying by source and participant.

This clone has more than one count but fewer than ten. Its antigen is not yet known. There are no base qualities to consult, and no much larger clone falls within one base. Participants in the prospective study were enrolled through a virtual design, were aged about 18 to 100 years, and lived in under 25 United States geographic areas. In the prospective study, cohorts were assigned on the basis of participant-reported clinical history obtained from a screening survey and a study questionnaire. For ImmuneRACE Cohort 3, a participant was defined as recovered based on two consecutive negative NP/OP PCR tests, clearance by a healthcare professional, or resolution of symptoms. Mobile phlebotomists in the prospective study collected whole blood, serum and a nasopharyngeal or oropharyngeal swab from every participant. Over an approximately two-month period, participants in the prospective study had the option of providing additional blood draws and questionnaires. Blood samples from the prospective study were shipped frozen or at room temperature prior to DNA extraction.

The immunoSEQ Assay, a bias-controlled multiplex PCR, was used to amplify TCRbeta CDR3 regions from genomic DNA. The source study handled its data this way. The number of nucleated cells in each sample was estimated by amplification of reference gene primers within the assay. Sequence reads were collapsed and filtered to measure the absolute abundance of every unique TCRbeta CDR3 rearrangement. For each sample, productive Simpson clonality was calculated by taking the square root of Simpson's diversity index across productive rearrangements. The table comes from immuneACCESS by way of TCRdb, which keeps in-frame sequences with V and J called. Part of the clones is missing from these tables; in studies checked, under half for an unresolved V gene and the rest for unknown reasons. V, J and clone size reflect that table, while D and trimming were determined from the DNA. Present in this sample are around 500,000 clones, roughly nine tenths of which were seen just once. The ten largest clones add up to around 7.9% of the sample.

The specimen was PBMCs or T cells enriched from blood (not recorded which). The sequence derives from a woman aged 60-75 years who had recovered from COVID-19.

The nucleotide sequence is given as TGCGCCAGCAGCCCAAATTTGCAGGGCCAGACTGAAGCTTTCTTT. It codes for CASSPNLQGQTEAFF. This receptor chain uses TRBV5-1 and TRBJ1-1; TRBD1 is possibly the D segment (5 matching bases). The V and J ends are trimmed by 4 bases and 5 bases, leaving 18 bases between them. The CDR3, cysteine through phenylalanine, is 15 amino acids long. Only the CDR3 part of the read is kept: 45 bases, read in frame from the first base. From the germline V gene, CDR1 is SGHRS and CDR2 is YFSETQ.